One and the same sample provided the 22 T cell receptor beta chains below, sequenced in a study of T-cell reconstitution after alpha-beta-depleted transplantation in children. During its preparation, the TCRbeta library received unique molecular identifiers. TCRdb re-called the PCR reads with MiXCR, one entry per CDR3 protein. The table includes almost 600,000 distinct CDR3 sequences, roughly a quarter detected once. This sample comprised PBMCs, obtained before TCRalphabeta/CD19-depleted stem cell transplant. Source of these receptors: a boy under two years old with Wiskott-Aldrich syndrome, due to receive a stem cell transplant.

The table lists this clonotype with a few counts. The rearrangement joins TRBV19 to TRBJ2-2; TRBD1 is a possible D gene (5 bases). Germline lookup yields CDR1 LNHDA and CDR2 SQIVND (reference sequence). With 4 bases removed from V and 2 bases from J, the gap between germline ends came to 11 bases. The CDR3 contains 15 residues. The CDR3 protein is CASSKVTANTGELFF. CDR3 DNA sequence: TGTGCCAGTAGTAAGGTGACAGCAAACACCGGGGAGCTGTTTTTT.

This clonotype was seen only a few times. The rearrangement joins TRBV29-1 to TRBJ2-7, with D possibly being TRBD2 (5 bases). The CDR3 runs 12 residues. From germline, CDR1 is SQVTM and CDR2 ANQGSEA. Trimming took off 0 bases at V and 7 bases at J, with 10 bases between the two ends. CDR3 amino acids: CSVEDWRGEQYF. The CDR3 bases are TGCAGCGTTGAAGATTGGCGAGGGGAGCAGTACTTC.

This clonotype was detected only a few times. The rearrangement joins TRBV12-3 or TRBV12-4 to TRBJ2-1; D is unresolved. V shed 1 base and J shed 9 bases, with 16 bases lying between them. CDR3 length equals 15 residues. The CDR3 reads CASSLVGAPFGEQFF. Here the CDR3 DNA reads TGTGCCAGCAGTTTAGTCGGAGCCCCGTTTGGTGAGCAGTTCTTC.

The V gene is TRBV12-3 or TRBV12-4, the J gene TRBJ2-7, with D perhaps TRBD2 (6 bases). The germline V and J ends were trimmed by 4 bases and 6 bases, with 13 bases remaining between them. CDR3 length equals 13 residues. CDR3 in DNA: TGTGCCAGCAGTTCCCGCAGGCGGGGCGAGCAGTACTTC. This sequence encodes CASSSRRRGEQYF.

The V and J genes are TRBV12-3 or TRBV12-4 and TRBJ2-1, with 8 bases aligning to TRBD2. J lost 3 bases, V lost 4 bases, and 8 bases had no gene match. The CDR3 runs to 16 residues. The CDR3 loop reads CASSSVGLALYNEQFF. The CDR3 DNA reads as TGTGCCAGCAGTTCGGTCGGACTAGCCCTCTACAATGAGCAGTTCTTC.

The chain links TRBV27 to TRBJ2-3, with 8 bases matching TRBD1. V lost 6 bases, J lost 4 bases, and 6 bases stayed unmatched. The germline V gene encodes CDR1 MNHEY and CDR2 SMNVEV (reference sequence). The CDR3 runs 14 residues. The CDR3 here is CASSPDRASDTQYF. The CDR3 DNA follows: TGTGCCAGCAGCCCGGACAGGGCCTCAGATACGCAGTATTTT.

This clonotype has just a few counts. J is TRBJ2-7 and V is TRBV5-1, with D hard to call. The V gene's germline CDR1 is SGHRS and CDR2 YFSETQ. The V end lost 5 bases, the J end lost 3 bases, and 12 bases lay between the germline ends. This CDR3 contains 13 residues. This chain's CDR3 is CASSTESVYEQYF. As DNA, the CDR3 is TGCGCCAGCAGTACGGAATCGGTCTACGAGCAGTACTTC.

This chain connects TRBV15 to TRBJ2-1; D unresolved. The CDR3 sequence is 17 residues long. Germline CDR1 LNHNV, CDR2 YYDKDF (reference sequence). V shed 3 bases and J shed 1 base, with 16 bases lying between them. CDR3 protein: CATSRYLGWNSYNEQFF. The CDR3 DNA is TGTGCCACCAGCAGGTACCTCGGGTGGAATTCCTACAATGAGCAGTTCTTC.

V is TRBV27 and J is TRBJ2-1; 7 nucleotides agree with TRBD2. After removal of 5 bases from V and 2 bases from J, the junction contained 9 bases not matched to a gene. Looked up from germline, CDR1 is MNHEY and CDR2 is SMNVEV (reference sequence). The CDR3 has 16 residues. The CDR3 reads CASSTYRDYTYNEQFF. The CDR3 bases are TGTGCCAGCAGTACCTACCGGGACTATACCTACAATGAGCAGTTCTTC.

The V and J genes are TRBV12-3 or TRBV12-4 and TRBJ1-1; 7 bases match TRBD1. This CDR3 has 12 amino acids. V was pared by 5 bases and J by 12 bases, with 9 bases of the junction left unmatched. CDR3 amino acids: CASSPRQGWTFF. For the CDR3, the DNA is TGTGCCAGCAGTCCAAGACAGGGCTGGACTTTCTTT.

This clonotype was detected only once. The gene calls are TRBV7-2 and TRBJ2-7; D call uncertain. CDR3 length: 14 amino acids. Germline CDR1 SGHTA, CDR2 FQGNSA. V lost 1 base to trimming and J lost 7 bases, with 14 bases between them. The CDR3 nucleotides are TGTGCCAGCAGCTTAGTTGTCGGGTTTCAGGAGCAGTACTTC. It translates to CASSLVVGFQEQYF. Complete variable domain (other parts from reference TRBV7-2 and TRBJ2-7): GAGVSQSPSNKVTEKGKDVELRCDPISGHTALYWYRQSLGQGLEFLIYFQGNSAPDKSGLPSDRFSAERTGGSVSTLTIQRTQQEDSAVYLCASSLVVGFQEQYFGPGTRLTVT.

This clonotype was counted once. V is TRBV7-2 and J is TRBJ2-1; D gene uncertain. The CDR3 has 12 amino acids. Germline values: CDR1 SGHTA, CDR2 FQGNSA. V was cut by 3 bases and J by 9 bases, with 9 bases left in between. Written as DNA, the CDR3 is TGTGCCAGCAGCTTCAGTAGGGCTGAGCAGTTCTTC. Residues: CASSFSRAEQFF.

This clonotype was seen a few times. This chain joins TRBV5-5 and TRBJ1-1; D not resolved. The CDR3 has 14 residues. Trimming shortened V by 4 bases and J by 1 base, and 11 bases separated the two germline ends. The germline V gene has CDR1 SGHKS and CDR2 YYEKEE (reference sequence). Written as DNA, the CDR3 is TGTGCCAGCAGCCAAGTGGGCCAGAACACTGAAGCTTTCTTT. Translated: CASSQVGQNTEAFF.

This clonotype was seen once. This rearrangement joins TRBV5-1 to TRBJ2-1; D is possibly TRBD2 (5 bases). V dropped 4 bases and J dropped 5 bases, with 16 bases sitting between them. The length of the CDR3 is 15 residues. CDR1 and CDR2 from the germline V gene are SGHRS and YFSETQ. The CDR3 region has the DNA TGCGCCAGCAGCAGCCCAGGACTGGGTCACAATGAGCAGTTCTTC. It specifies CASSSPGLGHNEQFF.

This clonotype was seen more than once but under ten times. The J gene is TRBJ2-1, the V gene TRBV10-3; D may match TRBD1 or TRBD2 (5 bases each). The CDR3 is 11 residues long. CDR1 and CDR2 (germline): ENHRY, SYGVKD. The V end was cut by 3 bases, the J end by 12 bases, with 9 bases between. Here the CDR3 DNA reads TGTGCCATCAGTGAAGGGACCGGGCAGTTCTTC. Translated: CAISEGTGQFF.

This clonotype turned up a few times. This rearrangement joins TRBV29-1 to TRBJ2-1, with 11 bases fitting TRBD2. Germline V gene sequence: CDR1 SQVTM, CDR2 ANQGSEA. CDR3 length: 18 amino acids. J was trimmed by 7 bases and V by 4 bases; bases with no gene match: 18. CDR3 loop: CSVARRLAGPRGENEQFF. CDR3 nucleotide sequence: TGCAGCGTTGCCCGCAGACTAGCGGGACCCCGCGGGGAGAATGAGCAGTTCTTC.

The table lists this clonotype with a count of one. CDR3: CASSFSTSSTDTQYF. The CDR3 DNA reads as TGCGCCAGCAGCTTCAGCACTAGCAGCACAGATACGCAGTATTTT. The chain recombines TRBV5-1 with TRBJ2-3, with D possibly matching TRBD2 (6 bases). The length of the CDR3 is 15 residues. Germline V CDR1 and CDR2: SGHRS, YFSETQ. Trimming pared 2 bases from V and 0 bases from J, leaving 10 bases between.

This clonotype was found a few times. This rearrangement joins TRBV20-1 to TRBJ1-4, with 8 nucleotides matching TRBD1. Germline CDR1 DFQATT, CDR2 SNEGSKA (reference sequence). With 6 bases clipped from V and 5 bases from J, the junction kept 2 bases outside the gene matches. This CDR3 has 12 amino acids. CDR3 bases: TGCAGTGCGAGGACAGGGAATGAAAAACTGTTTTTT. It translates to CSARTGNEKLFF.

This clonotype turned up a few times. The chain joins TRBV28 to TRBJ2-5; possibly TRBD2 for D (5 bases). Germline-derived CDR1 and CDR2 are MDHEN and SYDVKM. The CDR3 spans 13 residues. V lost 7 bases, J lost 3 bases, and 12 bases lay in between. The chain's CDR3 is CASILTGEETQYF. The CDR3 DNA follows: TGTGCCAGCATACTCACCGGGGAAGAGACCCAGTACTTC. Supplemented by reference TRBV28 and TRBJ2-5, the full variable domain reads DVKVTQSSRYLVKRTGEKVFLECVQDMDHENMFWYRQDPGLGLRLIYFSYDVKMKEKGDIPEGYSVSREKKERFSLILESASTNQTSMYLCASILTGEETQYFGPGTRLLVL.

For the CDR3, the DNA is TGTGCCAGCAGCTCCTTGGGGGGCGTGAACACTGAAGCTTTCTTT. This gives the protein CASSSLGGVNTEAFF. This sequence joins TRBV7-9 and TRBJ1-1, with D maybe TRBD1 (6 bases). V shed 4 bases and J shed 0 bases, with 12 bases lying between them. The CDR3 covers 15 residues. Germline V gene data show CDR1 as SEHNR and CDR2 as FQNEAQ (reference sequence). The whole variable domain, remainder taken from reference TRBV7-9 and TRBJ1-1, is DTGVSQNPRHKITKRGQNVTFRCDPISEHNRLYWYRQTLGQGPEFLTYFQNEAQLEKSRLLSDRFSAERPKGSFSTLEIQRTEQGDSAMYLCASSSLGGVNTEAFFGQGTRLTVV.

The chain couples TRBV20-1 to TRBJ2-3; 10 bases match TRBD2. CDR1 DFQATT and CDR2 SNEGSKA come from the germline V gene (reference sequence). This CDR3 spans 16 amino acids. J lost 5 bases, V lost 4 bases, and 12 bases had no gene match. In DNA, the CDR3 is TGCAGTGCTACCCCGGATAGCGGGAGGATTGGAGATACGCAGTATTTT. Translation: CSATPDSGRIGDTQYF.

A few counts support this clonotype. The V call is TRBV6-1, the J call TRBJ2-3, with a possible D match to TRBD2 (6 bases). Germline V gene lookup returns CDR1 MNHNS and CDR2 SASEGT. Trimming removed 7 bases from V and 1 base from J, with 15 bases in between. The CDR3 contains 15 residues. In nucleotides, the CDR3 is TGTGCCAGCATCCGACGGGAGCGGGGCACAGATACGCAGTATTTT. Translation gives CASIRRERGTDTQYF.